This TCR beta chain originates from a study of PD-L1 blockade in urothelial cancer. About the research overall: Each blood sample yielded a median of 141,255 T cells.

This table comes from immunoSEQ multiplex PCR, and its TCRdb copy is limited to in-frame clones, with some not included. Of about 72,000 clones in the sample, around 87% were seen once. Described time point: pretreatment peripheral blood. The CDR3 is 14 amino acids. CDR1 and CDR2 from the germline V gene are SGDLS and YYNGEE. With 0 bases removed from V and 3 bases from J, the gap between germline ends came to 7 bases. The TCR comes from a man aged 55 to 69 with urothelial cancer. This rearrangement joins TRBV9 to TRBJ1-3; D remains ambiguous. The input for sequencing was PBMCs, taken around atezolizumab (anti-PD-L1) treatment. In nucleotides, the CDR3 is TGTGCCAGCAGCGTAGCCCGGGTTGGAAACACCATATATTTT. Residues: CASSVARVGNTIYF.